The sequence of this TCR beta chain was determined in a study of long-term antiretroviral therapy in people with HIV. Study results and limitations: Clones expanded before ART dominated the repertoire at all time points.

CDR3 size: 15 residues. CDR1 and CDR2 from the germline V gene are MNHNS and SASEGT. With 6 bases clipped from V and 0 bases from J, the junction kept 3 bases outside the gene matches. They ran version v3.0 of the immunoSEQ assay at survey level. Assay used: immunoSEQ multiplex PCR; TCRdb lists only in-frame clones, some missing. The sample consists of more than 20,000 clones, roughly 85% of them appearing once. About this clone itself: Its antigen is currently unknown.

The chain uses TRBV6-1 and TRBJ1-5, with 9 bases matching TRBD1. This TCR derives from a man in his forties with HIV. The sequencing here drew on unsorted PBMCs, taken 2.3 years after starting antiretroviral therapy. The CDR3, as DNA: TGTGCCAGCAGCCGGACAGGGGATAGCAATCAGCCCCAGCATTTT. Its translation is CASSRTGDSNQPQHF.